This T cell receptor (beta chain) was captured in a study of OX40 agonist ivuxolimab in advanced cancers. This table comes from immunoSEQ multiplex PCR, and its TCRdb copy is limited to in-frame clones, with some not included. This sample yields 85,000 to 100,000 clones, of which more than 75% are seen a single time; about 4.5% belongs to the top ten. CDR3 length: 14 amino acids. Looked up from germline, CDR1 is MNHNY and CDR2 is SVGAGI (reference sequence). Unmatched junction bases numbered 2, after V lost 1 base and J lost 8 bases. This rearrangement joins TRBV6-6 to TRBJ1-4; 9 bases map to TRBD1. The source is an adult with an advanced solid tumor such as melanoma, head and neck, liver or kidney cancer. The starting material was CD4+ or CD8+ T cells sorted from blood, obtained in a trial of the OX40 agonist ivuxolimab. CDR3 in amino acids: CASSYWTGDEKLFF. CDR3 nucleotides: TGTGCCAGCAGTTACTGGACAGGGGACGAAAAACTGTTTTTT.